The rows below give T cell receptor beta chains drawn from one sample of a study of shared clonotypes between healthy human individuals. The table came from immunoSEQ multiplex PCR; TCRdb's copy has only in-frame clones and leaves some out. The data hold 1,400,000 or so clones, with 98% observed a single time. Sequencing was performed on naive CD4+ T cells sorted from blood. These receptors were collected from a man under 40 in good health. CDR3s include the opening cysteine and the closing phenylalanine or tryptophan. D genes are given only for firm matches. Rows may omit the clone size; those that give it use once, few, many or a size class.

d_gene	v_gene	j_gene	len	abundance	CDR3aa	CDR3nt
TRBD1	TRBV5-4	TRBJ2-7	15	.	CASSLRGPAPYEQYF	TGTGCCAGCAGCTTGAGGGGGCCCGCCCCTTACGAGCAGTACTTC
.	TRBV5-1	TRBJ2-2	14	.	CASEGRENTGELFF	TGCGCCAGCGAAGGGCGGGAGAACACCGGGGAGCTGTTTTTT
TRBD1	TRBV5-4	TRBJ2-3	15	.	CASSSNRGAFGTQYF	TGTGCCAGCAGCTCCAACAGGGGCGCCTTTGGGACGCAGTATTTT
.	TRBV27	TRBJ2-3	14	.	CASSLGRSTDTQYF	TGTGCCAGCAGTTTAGGCAGAAGCACAGATACGCAGTATTTT
.	TRBV5-5	TRBJ1-2	17	.	CASMPYAPGGNLGGYTF	TGTGCCAGCATGCCTTACGCCCCGGGGGGGAACCTAGGGGGCTACACCTTC
TRBD1	TRBV7-2	TRBJ2-1	14	.	CASSSYRGRDEQFF	TGTGCCAGCAGCTCATACAGGGGGCGCGATGAGCAGTTCTTC
TRBD1	TRBV2	TRBJ2-7	15	.	CASRDHPTGIYEQYF	TGTGCCAGCAGAGACCACCCGACAGGGATCTACGAGCAGTACTTC
.	TRBV9	TRBJ2-7	17	.	CASSGGLGGASEREQYF	TGTGCCAGCAGCGGAGGCCTTGGCGGGGCTAGCGAACGCGAGCAGTACTTC
TRBD2	TRBV9	TRBJ2-3	15	.	CASSFGTSGTDTQYF	TGTGCCAGCAGCTTCGGGACTAGCGGTACAGATACGCAGTATTTT
.	TRBV7-8	TRBJ1-1	16	.	CASSLFRAGVNTEAFF	TGTGCCAGCAGCCTGTTCAGGGCAGGGGTGAACACTGAAGCTTTCTTT
TRBD1	TRBV18	TRBJ1-3	14	once	CASSPRTGGNTIYF	TGTGCCAGCTCACCACGGACAGGGGGAAACACCATATATTTT
.	TRBV28	TRBJ2-7	14	.	CASSLYIGPYEQYF	TGTGCCAGCAGTTTATACATAGGGCCCTACGAGCAGTACTTC
TRBD1	TRBV7-9	TRBJ2-7	15	.	CASSWDRKNPDEQYF	TGTGCCAGCAGCTGGGACAGGAAGAATCCGGACGAGCAGTACTTC
TRBD2	TRBV5-1	TRBJ2-1	17	once	CASSLGGTSGRHNEQFF	TGCGCCAGCAGCTTGGGGGGGACTAGCGGGAGACATAATGAGCAGTTCTTC
TRBD2	TRBV9	TRBJ2-2	15	.	CASSVLAGSTGELFF	TGTGCCAGCAGCGTACTAGCGGGAAGCACCGGGGAGCTGTTTTTT
.	TRBV5-1	TRBJ2-2	16	.	CASSLGQSQNTGELFF	TGCGCCAGCAGCTTGGGACAGAGCCAAAACACCGGGGAGCTGTTTTTT
.	TRBV10-1	TRBJ1-1	16	.	CASSESRGGRATEAFF	TGCGCCAGCAGTGAGTCCCGAGGGGGGCGCGCCACTGAAGCTTTCTTT
.	TRBV5-6	TRBJ2-1	14	.	CASTLTMGYNEQFF	TGTGCCAGCACCTTGACTATGGGGTACAATGAGCAGTTCTTC
TRBD1	TRBV5-6	TRBJ1-1	14	.	CASSLGTGGTEAFF	TGTGCCAGCAGCTTGGGCACAGGGGGAACTGAAGCTTTCTTT
.	TRBV5-5	TRBJ2-3	14	.	CASSLGGSTDTQYF	TGTGCCAGCAGCTTGGGAGGGAGCACAGATACGCAGTATTTT
TRBD1	TRBV6-4	TRBJ1-5	12	.	CASSDSTGTFHF	TGTGCCAGCAGTGACTCGACAGGGACTTTTCATTTT
TRBD2	TRBV10-1	TRBJ2-7	15	.	CASSEREVHPYEQYF	TGCGCCAGCAGTGAGCGGGAGGTTCATCCTTACGAGCAGTACTTC
.	TRBV4-3	TRBJ2-2	14	once	CASSQELLSGELFF	TGCGCCAGCAGCCAAGAGCTTTTGTCCGGGGAGCTGTTTTTT
.	TRBV2	TRBJ2-5	15	.	CASSEAELPQETQYF	TGTGCCAGCAGTGAGGCGGAACTGCCACAAGAGACCCAGTACTTC
.	TRBV30	TRBJ2-7	13	.	CAWSPIPRAEQYF	TGTGCCTGGAGCCCCATACCCCGAGCCGAGCAGTACTTC